This T cell receptor (beta chain) was identified in a study of CD8 T cells in ankylosing spondylitis. TCRdb reanalysed the 5' RACE reads using MiXCR and keeps one entry per CDR3 protein. This table holds hundreds of thousands of distinct CDR3 sequences, approximately 12% found once. On this clonotype itself: Its target is unknown.

V lost 7 bases, J lost 6 bases, and 12 bases lay in between. The CDR3 is 13 residues long. Germline CDR1 and CDR2: KGHDR and SFDVKD. Study results and limitations: Apparently characteristic of ankylosing spondylitis blood was a TCR beta motif (roughly eight highly homologous variants).

The receptor comes from a male donor with ankylosing spondylitis. Sequencing input: blood, either unsorted or a sorted T cell fraction (not recorded which). The V gene is TRBV24-1, the J gene TRBJ2-1; possibly TRBD1 for D (6 bases). CDR3 coding DNA: TGTGCCACCAGCGGGACACCTTTCAATGAGCAGTTCTTC. Amino acids: CATSGTPFNEQFF.